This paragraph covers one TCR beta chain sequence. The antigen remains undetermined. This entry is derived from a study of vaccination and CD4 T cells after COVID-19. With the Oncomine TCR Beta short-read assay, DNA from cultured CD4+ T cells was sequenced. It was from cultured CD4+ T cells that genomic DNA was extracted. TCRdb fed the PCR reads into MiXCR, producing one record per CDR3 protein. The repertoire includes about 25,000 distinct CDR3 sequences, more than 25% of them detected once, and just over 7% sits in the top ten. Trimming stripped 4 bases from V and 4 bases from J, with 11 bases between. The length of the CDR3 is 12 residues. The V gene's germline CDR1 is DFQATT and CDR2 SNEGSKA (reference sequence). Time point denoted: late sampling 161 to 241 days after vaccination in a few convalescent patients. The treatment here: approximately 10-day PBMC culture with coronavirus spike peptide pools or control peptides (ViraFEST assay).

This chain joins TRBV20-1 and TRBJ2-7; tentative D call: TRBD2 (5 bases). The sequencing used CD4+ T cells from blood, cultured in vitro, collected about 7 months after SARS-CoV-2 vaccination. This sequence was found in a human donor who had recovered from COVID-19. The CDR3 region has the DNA TGCAGTGCTAATCTAGGGAGATACGAGCAGTACTTC. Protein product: CSANLGRYEQYF.